These T cell receptor beta chains were read from a single sample in a study of T cells in Graves' hyperthyroidism and ophthalmopathy. TCRdb fed the multiplex PCR reads into MiXCR, producing one record per CDR3 protein. The data contain 350,000 to 450,000 distinct CDR3 sequences, over 12% of them singletons. The specimen was blood. Receptor source: a man between 45 and 60 years old with Graves' ophthalmopathy. The CDR3 runs from the conserved cysteine through the conserved F or W. A D gene is named only where the DNA matches it firmly. The size entry is marked missing in some rows and otherwise reads once, few, many or a size class.

J gene: TRBJ2-7
clone size: many
D gene: TRBD1
V gene: TRBV5-1
CDR3 protein: CASSLAFGTGSYEQYF
CDR3 DNA: TGCGCCAGCAGCTTGGCCTTCGGGACAGGGAGCTACGAGCAGTACTTC

J gene: TRBJ2-3
clone size: few
D gene: .
V gene: TRBV30
CDR3 protein: CAWSVVGDTQYF
CDR3 DNA: TGTGCCTGGAGTGTGGTCGGAGATACGCAGTATTTT

J gene: TRBJ2-3
clone size: many
D gene: .
V gene: TRBV5-5
CDR3 protein: CASSLSPGDTQYF
CDR3 DNA: TGTGCCAGCAGCCTCTCGCCGGGCGATACGCAGTATTTT

J gene: TRBJ2-7
clone size: many
D gene: TRBD2
V gene: TRBV4-1
CDR3 protein: CASSQDPASGRRYEQYF
CDR3 DNA: TGCGCCAGCAGCCAAGACCCCGCTAGCGGGAGAAGATACGAGCAGTACTTC

J gene: TRBJ2-1
clone size: many
D gene: TRBD2
V gene: TRBV6-1
CDR3 protein: CASTPGLGTNNEQFF
CDR3 DNA: TGTGCCAGCACCCCGGGACTAGGTACTAACAATGAGCAGTTCTTC

J gene: TRBJ2-7
clone size: .
D gene: .
V gene: TRBV25-1
CDR3 protein: CASSNSGGRQQYF
CDR3 DNA: TGTGCCAGCAGTAACTCTGGAGGGCGGCAGCAGTACTTC

J gene: TRBJ2-7
clone size: many
D gene: .
V gene: TRBV30
CDR3 protein: CASGPNYEQYF
CDR3 DNA: TGTGCCTCTGGGCCTAACTACGAGCAGTACTTC

J gene: TRBJ2-3
clone size: .
D gene: .
V gene: TRBV2
CDR3 protein: CASSGGLRTSDTQYF
CDR3 DNA: TGTGCCAGCAGTGGCGGGCTTAGAACCTCAGATACGCAGTATTTT

J gene: TRBJ1-2
clone size: many
D gene: TRBD1
V gene: TRBV30
CDR3 protein: CAWRGQGPYGYTF
CDR3 DNA: TGTGCCTGGAGGGGACAGGGGCCGTATGGCTACACCTTC

J gene: TRBJ1-6
clone size: .
D gene: .
V gene: TRBV20-1
CDR3 protein: CSAREPGGVGRNSPLHF
CDR3 DNA: TGCAGTGCTAGAGAACCGGGGGGTGTGGGACGTAATTCACCCCTCCACTTT

J gene: TRBJ2-1
clone size: many
D gene: TRBD1
V gene: TRBV7-8
CDR3 protein: CASSLLDRGGSEQFF
CDR3 DNA: TGTGCCAGCAGCTTGCTGGACAGGGGGGGAAGTGAGCAGTTCTTC

J gene: TRBJ2-7
clone size: many
D gene: .
V gene: TRBV3-1
CDR3 protein: CASSQWERGNYEQYF
CDR3 DNA: TGTGCCAGCAGCCAATGGGAGAGGGGGAACTACGAGCAGTACTTC

J gene: TRBJ1-4
clone size: many
D gene: .
V gene: TRBV5-1
CDR3 protein: CASSPGHGNEKLFF
CDR3 DNA: TGCGCCAGCAGCCCAGGACACGGCAATGAAAAACTGTTTTTT

J gene: TRBJ2-4
clone size: few
D gene: .
V gene: TRBV6-2/TRBV6-3
CDR3 protein: CASGSSPIQYF
CDR3 DNA: TGTGCCAGCGGCTCTTCTCCCATTCAGTACTTC

J gene: TRBJ2-2
clone size: many
D gene: .
V gene: TRBV27
CDR3 protein: CASSLGTNTGELFF
CDR3 DNA: TGTGCCAGCAGTTTAGGAACGAACACCGGGGAGCTGTTTTTT

J gene: TRBJ2-3
clone size: many
D gene: TRBD2
V gene: TRBV28
CDR3 protein: CASSFLAGEGGDTQYF
CDR3 DNA: TGTGCCAGCAGTTTTCTAGCGGGAGAGGGGGGGGATACGCAGTATTTT

J gene: TRBJ2-2
clone size: few
D gene: TRBD1
V gene: TRBV5-4
CDR3 protein: CASTSGQGTGELFF
CDR3 DNA: TGTGCCAGCACCTCGGGACAGGGAACCGGGGAGCTGTTTTTT

J gene: TRBJ2-3
clone size: many
D gene: .
V gene: TRBV27
CDR3 protein: CASSNYPTDTQYF
CDR3 DNA: TGTGCCAGCAGCAATTACCCGACCGATACGCAGTATTTT